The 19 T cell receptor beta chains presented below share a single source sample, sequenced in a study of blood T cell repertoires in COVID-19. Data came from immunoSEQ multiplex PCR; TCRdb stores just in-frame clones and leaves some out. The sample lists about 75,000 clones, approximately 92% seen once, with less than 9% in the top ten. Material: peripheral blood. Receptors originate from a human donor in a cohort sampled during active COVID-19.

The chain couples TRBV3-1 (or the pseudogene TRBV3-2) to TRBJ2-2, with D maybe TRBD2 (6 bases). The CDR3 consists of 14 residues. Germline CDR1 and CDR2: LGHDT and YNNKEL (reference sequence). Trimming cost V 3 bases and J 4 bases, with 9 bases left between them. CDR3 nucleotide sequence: TGTGCCAGCAGCCAGCCAGCGGGCACCGGGGAGCTGTTTTTT. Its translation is CASSQPAGTGELFF.

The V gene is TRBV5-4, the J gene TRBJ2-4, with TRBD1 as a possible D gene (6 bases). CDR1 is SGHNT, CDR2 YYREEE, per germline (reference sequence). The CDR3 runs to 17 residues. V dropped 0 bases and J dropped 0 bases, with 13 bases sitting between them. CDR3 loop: CASSLAGGTLAKNIQYF. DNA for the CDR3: TGTGCCAGCAGCTTGGCAGGTGGGACACTAGCCAAAAACATTCAGTACTTC.

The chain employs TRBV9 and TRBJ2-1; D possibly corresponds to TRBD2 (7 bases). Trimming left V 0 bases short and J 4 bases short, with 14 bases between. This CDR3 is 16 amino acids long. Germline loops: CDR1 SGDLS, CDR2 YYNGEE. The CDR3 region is CASSVAGGLIYNEQFF. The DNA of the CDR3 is TGTGCCAGCAGCGTAGCGGGGGGCCTTATTTACAATGAGCAGTTCTTC.

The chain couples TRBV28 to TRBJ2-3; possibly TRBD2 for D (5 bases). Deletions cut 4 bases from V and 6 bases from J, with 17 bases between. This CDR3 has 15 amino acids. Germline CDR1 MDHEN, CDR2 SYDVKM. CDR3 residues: CASSSTGIQLDTQYF. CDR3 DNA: TGTGCCAGCAGTTCGACGGGGATCCAATTGGATACGCAGTATTTT. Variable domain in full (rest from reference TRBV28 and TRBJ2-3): DVKVTQSSRYLVKRTGEKVFLECVQDMDHENMFWYRQDPGLGLRLIYFSYDVKMKEKGDIPEGYSVSREKKERFSLILESASTNQTSMYLCASSSTGIQLDTQYFGPGTRLTVL.

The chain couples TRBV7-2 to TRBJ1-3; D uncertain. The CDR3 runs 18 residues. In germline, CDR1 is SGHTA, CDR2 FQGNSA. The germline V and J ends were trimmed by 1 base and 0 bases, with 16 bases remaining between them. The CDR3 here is CASSLGPTSPFSGNTIYF. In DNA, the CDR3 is TGTGCCAGCAGCTTAGGACCGACATCTCCTTTCTCTGGAAACACCATATATTTT.

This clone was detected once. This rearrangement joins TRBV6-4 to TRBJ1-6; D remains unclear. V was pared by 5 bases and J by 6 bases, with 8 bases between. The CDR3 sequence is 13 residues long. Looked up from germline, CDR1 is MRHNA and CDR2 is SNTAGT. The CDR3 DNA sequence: TGTGCCAGCAGTAACAGAAGTAATTCACCCCTCCACTTT. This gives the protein CASSNRSNSPLHF.

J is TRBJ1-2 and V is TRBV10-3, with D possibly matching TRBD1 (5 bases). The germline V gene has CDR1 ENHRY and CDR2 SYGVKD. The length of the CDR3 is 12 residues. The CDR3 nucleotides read TGTGGAACGGAATCAGGGAACTATGGCTACACCTTC. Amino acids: CGTESGNYGYTF.

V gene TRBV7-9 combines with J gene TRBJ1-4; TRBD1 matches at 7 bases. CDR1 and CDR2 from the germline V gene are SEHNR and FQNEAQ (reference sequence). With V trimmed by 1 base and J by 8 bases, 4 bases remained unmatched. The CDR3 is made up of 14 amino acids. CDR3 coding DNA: TGTGCCAGCAGCTTAGACAGGGGCAACGAAAAACTGTTTTTT. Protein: CASSLDRGNEKLFF.

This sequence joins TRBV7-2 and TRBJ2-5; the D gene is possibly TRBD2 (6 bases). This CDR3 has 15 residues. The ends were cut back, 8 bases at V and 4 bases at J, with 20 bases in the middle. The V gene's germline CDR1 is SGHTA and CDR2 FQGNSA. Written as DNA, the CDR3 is TGTGCCAGCGGCGAAGGCGGGAAGCTGATAGAGACCCAGTACTTC. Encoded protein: CASGEGGKLIETQYF. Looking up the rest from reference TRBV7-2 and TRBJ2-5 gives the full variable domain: GAGVSQSPSNKVTEKGKDVELRCDPISGHTALYWYRQSLGQGLEFLIYFQGNSAPDKSGLPSDRFSAERTGGSVSTLTIQRTQQEDSAVYLCASGEGGKLIETQYFGPGTRLLVL.

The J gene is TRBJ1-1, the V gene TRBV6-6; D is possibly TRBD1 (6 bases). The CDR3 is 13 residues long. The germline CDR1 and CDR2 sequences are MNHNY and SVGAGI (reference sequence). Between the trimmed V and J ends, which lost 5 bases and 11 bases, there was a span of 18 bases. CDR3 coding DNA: TGTGCCAGCAGTACCCCGGGGGCCGGGAGGGCTTTCTTT. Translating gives CASSTPGAGRAFF.

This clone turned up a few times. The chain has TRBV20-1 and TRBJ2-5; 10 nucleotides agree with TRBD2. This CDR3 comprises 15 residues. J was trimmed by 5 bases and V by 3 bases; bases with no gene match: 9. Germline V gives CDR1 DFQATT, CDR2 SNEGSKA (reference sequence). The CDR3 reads CSASVAGGSGETQYF. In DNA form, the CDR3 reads TGCAGTGCTAGTGTAGCGGGGGGTTCCGGGGAGACCCAGTACTTC.

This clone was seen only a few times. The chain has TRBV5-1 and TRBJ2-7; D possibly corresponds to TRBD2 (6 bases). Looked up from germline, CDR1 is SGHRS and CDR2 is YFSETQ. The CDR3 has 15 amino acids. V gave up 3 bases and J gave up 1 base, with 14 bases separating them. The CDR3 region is CASSSDTEGSYEQYF. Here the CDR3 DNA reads TGCGCCAGCAGCTCAGACACGGAGGGTTCCTACGAGCAGTACTTC.

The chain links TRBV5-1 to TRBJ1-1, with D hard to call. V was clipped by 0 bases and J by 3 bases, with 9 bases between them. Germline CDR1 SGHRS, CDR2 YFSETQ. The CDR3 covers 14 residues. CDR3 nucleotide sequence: TGCGCCAGCAGCTTGGAAGCGGGGTACACTGAAGCTTTCTTT. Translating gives CASSLEAGYTEAFF.

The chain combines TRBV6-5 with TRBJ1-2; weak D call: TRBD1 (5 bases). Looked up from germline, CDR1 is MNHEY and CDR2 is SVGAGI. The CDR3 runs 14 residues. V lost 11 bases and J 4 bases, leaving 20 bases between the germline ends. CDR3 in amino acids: CAGYTPGYGYGYTF. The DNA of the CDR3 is TGTGCCGGATATACCCCAGGGTACGGCTATGGCTACACCTTC.

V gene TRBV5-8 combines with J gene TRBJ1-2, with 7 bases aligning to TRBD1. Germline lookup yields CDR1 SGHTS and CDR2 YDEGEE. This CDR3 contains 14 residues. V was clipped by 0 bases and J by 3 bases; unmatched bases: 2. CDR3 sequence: CASSLEQGYYGYTF. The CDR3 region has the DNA TGTGCCAGCAGCTTGGAACAGGGGTACTATGGCTACACCTTC.

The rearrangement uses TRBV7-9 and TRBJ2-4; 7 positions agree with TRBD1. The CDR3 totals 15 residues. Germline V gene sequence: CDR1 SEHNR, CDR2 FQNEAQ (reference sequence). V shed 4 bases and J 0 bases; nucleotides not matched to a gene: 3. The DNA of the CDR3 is TGTGCCAGCAGCTGGGGGACAGTAGCCAAAAACATTCAGTACTTC. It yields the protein CASSWGTVAKNIQYF.

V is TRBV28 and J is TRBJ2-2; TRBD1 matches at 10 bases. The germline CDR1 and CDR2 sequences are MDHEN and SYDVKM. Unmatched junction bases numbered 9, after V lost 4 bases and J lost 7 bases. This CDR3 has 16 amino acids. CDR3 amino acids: CASSSPGTGVGGELFF. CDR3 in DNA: TGTGCCAGCAGTTCGCCGGGGACAGGGGTGGGCGGGGAGCTGTTTTTT.

CDR3 sequence: CSATSTDTQYF. For the CDR3, the DNA is TGCAGCGCGACTAGCACAGATACGCAGTATTTT. J is TRBJ2-3 and V is TRBV29-1; D is unresolved. CDR1 and CDR2 from the germline V gene are SQVTM and ANQGSEA. This CDR3 comprises 11 residues. V was shortened by 7 bases and J by 0 bases, with 5 bases between the two germline ends.

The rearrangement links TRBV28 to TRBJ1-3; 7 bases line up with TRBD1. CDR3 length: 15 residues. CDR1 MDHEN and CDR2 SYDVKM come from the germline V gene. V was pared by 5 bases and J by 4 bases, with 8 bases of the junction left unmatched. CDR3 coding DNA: TGTGCCAGCAGTGAACAGGGGTTGAGGGGAAACACCATATATTTT. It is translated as CASSEQGLRGNTIYF.